The clone carrying this T cell receptor beta chain was seen a handful of times. TCRdb re-analyzed the PCR reads using MiXCR. Found here are 25,000 to 30,000 clones, over 20% of them singletons; the top ten hold roughly 15%. The CDR3 is 14 residues long. V lost 4 bases, J lost 8 bases, and 11 bases stayed unmatched. The germline gives CDR1 MDHEN, CDR2 SYDVKM. The data are from a study of metastatic and nonmetastatic thyroid tumors. The wider study: Where malignant and benign thyroid patients were concerned, repertoires were compared across blood and tumor or nodule tissue.

Thyroid surgery was performed in patients who had received no treatment beforehand. The source material was blood. This chain uses TRBV28 with TRBJ2-7, with TRBD2 identical over 7 bases. The receptor's source is a female donor with papillary thyroid cancer or a benign thyroid nodule (not recorded which). Some clones in this sample may be carry-over from other donors' samples. The CDR3 DNA reads as TGTGCCAGCAGTTCCTGGACTAGAGAGGTCCAGCAGTACTTC. Its protein is CASSSWTREVQQYF.